Below are 26 T cell receptor beta chains sequenced from a single sample in a study of blood T cell repertoires in COVID-19. The table came from immunoSEQ multiplex PCR; TCRdb's copy has only in-frame clones and leaves some out. Of under 75,000 clones detected, roughly nine tenths appear once; the ten largest clones hold approximately 2.9%. Sequenced input: peripheral blood. These receptors were collected from a man aged 45 to 65 with acute or convalescent COVID-19.

The CDR3 region has the DNA TGTGCCAGCAGTTCAGGTGGCTCTGGGGCCAACGTCCTGACTTTC. Its protein is CASSSGGSGANVLTF. The chain employs TRBV28 and TRBJ2-6; D is unresolved. The CDR3 is made up of 15 amino acids. V lost 4 bases to trimming and J lost 0 bases, with 7 bases between them. CDR1 is MDHEN and CDR2 is SYDVKM in the germline V gene.

The chain has TRBV19 and TRBJ2-2, with D possibly being TRBD2 (6 bases). The CDR3 runs to 14 residues. The V and J ends lost 1 base and 6 bases respectively, with 9 bases between them. Germline CDR1 is LNHDA and CDR2 is SQIVND (reference sequence). The CDR3 sequence: CASSIGLGSGELFF. DNA for the CDR3: TGTGCCAGTAGTATAGGACTAGGATCCGGGGAGCTGTTTTTT.

This clone was detected once. The chain uses TRBV16 and TRBJ2-5; the match to TRBD1 covers 7 bases. CDR1 and CDR2 (germline): KGHSY, FQNENV. The trim removed 4 bases at V and 3 bases at J, leaving 11 bases unmatched. The CDR3 length is 16 residues. CDR3 amino acids: CASSRATGTREETQYF. The CDR3 DNA follows: TGTGCCAGCAGCCGGGCGACAGGGACGAGGGAAGAGACCCAGTACTTC.

The chain recombines TRBV20-1 with TRBJ1-2; D is unclear. Trimming removed 4 bases at V and 4 bases at J, with 4 bases between. Germline V lookup: CDR1 DFQATT, CDR2 SNEGSKA (reference sequence). This CDR3 contains 10 residues. The CDR3 here is CSANTYGYTF. The CDR3 DNA reads as TGCAGTGCTAACACCTATGGCTACACCTTC.

The chain combines TRBV3-1 (or the pseudogene TRBV3-2) with TRBJ1-6; 7 nucleotides line up with TRBD1. The germline V gene encodes CDR1 LGHDT and CDR2 YNNKEL (reference sequence). The J segment lost 14 bases and the V segment lost 4 bases, leaving 11 bases of the junction unmatched. This CDR3 region has 14 residues. CDR3 loop: CASSPRDRFSTLHF. CDR3 in DNA: TGTGCCAGCAGCCCCAGGGACAGATTTTCTACCCTCCACTTT.

V is TRBV11-3 and J is TRBJ1-2, with D possibly being TRBD1 (6 bases). Germline loops: CDR1 SGHNT, CDR2 YENEEA. The ends were cut back, 6 bases at V and 4 bases at J, with 12 bases in the middle. This CDR3 is 13 amino acids long. The CDR3 coding sequence is TGTGCCAGCAGTCAAGGGGGATCCTATGGCTACACCTTC. It is translated as CASSQGGSYGYTF.

The DNA for the CDR3 is TGTGCCTGGAGTGTAGGGGAACTCTACACCTTC. Its translation is CAWSVGELYTF. This sequence joins TRBV30 and TRBJ1-2; TRBD1 is a possible D gene (5 bases). The germline CDR1 and CDR2 sequences are GTSNPN and SVGIG (reference sequence). V was clipped by 0 bases and J by 10 bases, with 9 bases between them. CDR3 length: 11 amino acids.

CDR3 DNA: TGTGCCAGCAGCTTTTTCGGGACAGGGGGCTCTGGAAACACCATATATTTT. It yields the protein CASSFFGTGGSGNTIYF. The chain joins TRBV5-6 to TRBJ1-3; the match to TRBD1 covers 11 bases. CDR3 size: 17 residues. V trimming: 2 bases; J trimming: 0 bases; junction bases outside the gene matches: 4. Germline CDR1 SGHDT, CDR2 YYEEEE.

This clone was seen just once. The chain couples TRBV7-2 to TRBJ1-2, with a tentative D call TRBD1 (6 bases). This CDR3 is 15 amino acids long. V was pared by 0 bases and J by 8 bases, with 16 bases between. Germline V lookup: CDR1 SGHTA, CDR2 FQGNSA. CDR3 sequence (DNA): TGTGCCAGCAGCTTAGCGACCGGGACAACCCGGGGCTACACCTTC. Encoded protein: CASSLATGTTRGYTF.

The chain combines TRBV29-1 with TRBJ2-2; 10 bases are a match to TRBD1. J gave up 3 bases and V 6 bases, and 4 bases lay outside the gene matches. This CDR3 has 14 amino acids. Germline CDR1 is SQVTM and CDR2 is ANQGSEA. The CDR3 protein is CSVDGTGDTGELFF. DNA of the CDR3: TGCAGCGTGGACGGGACAGGGGACACCGGGGAGCTGTTTTTT.

The genes are TRBV6-2 or TRBV6-3 and TRBJ1-1; TRBD1 aligns across 7 bases. The V segment lost 2 bases and the J segment 5 bases; nucleotides outside the gene matches: 11. The germline gives CDR1 MNHEY, CDR2 SVGEGT. This CDR3 is 16 amino acids long. The DNA for the CDR3 is TGTGCCAGCAGTTACCCCCAGGGGGTCTCATGGACTGAAGCTTTCTTT. It yields the protein CASSYPQGVSWTEAFF.

The chain employs TRBV2 and TRBJ2-2; D possibly corresponds to TRBD2 (6 bases). The CDR3 is 16 amino acids. Trimming removed 6 bases at V and 1 base at J, with 15 bases between. CDR1 is SNHLY and CDR2 is FYNNEI in the germline V gene. CDR3 in amino acids: CASRYTPSENTGELFF. The CDR3 coding sequence is TGTGCCAGCAGATACACCCCTAGCGAGAACACCGGGGAGCTGTTTTTT. Complete variable domain (other parts from reference TRBV2 and TRBJ2-2): EPEVTQTPSHQVTQMGQEVILRCVPISNHLYFYWYRQILGQKVEFLVSFYNNEISEKSEIFDDQFSVERPDGSNFTLKIRSTKLEDSAMYFCASRYTPSENTGELFFGEGSRLTVL.

The chain uses TRBV19 and TRBJ1-5; TRBD1 aligns across 9 bases. The V gene end was trimmed by 8 bases and the J gene end by 3 bases; junction bases not matched to a gene: 5. Germline-derived CDR1 and CDR2 are LNHDA and SQIVND (reference sequence). The CDR3 is made up of 14 amino acids. CDR3 sequence (DNA): TGTGCCAGTTCCGGGACAGGGTTCAATCAGCCCCAGCATTTT. As protein: CASSGTGFNQPQHF. The variable domain in full, completed from reference TRBV19 and TRBJ1-5, reads DGGITQSPKYLFRKEGQNVTLSCEQNLNHDAMYWYRQDPGQGLRLIYYSQIVNDFQKGDIAEGYSVSREKKESFPLTVTSAQKNPTAFYLCASSGTGFNQPQHFGDGTRLSIL.

This clone is a singleton in its sample. This rearrangement joins TRBV10-1 to TRBJ2-1; no clear D. Between the trimmed V and J ends, which lost 8 bases and 2 bases, there was a span of 19 bases. CDR1 is WNHNN and CDR2 is SYGVQD in the germline V gene (reference sequence). The CDR3 runs to 16 residues. The CDR3 is CASVVTRLVTYNEQFF. The DNA of the CDR3 is TGCGCCAGCGTGGTTACGAGGCTAGTCACCTACAATGAGCAGTTCTTC.

J is TRBJ1-2 and V is TRBV5-6; weak D call: TRBD1 (5 bases). V lost 0 bases, J lost 10 bases, and 13 bases lay in between. From germline, CDR1 is SGHDT and CDR2 YYEEEE. The CDR3 is 13 amino acids. The CDR3 DNA reads as TGTGCCAGCAGCTTGGAACCGGGACTGATCTACACCTTC. Its translation: CASSLEPGLIYTF. Full variable domain (rest looked up from reference TRBV5-6 and TRBJ1-2): DAGVTQSPTHLIKTRGQQVTLRCSPKSGHDTVSWYQQALGQGPQFIFQYYEEEERQRGNFPDRFSGHQFPNYSSELNVNALLLGDSALYLCASSLEPGLIYTFGSGTRLTVV.

This clone occurred a few times. This chain links TRBV7-8 with TRBJ2-3, with 11 bases that match TRBD1. After removal of 3 bases from V and 5 bases from J, the junction contained 7 bases not matched to a gene. The CDR3 runs 16 residues. CDR1 and CDR2 from the germline V gene are SGHVS and FQNEAQ. CDR3 residues: CASSFRWTGGRDTQYF. The CDR3 DNA is TGTGCCAGCAGCTTTCGGTGGACAGGGGGCCGAGATACGCAGTATTTT. The variable domain in full, completed from reference TRBV7-8 and TRBJ2-3, reads GAGVSQSPRYKVAKRGQDVALRCDPISGHVSLFWYQQALGQGPEFLTYFQNEAQLDKSGLPSDRFFAERPEGSVSTLKIQRTQQEDSAVYLCASSFRWTGGRDTQYFGPGTRLTVL.

This clone has a handful of counts. This chain uses TRBV4-1 with TRBJ1-5; D is possibly TRBD1 (5 bases). From germline, CDR1 is MGHRA and CDR2 YSYEKL. V lost 4 bases to trimming and J lost 0 bases, with 19 bases between them. CDR3 length equals 18 residues. This chain's CDR3 is CASSPRIPQVNSNQPQHF. The CDR3 DNA reads as TGCGCCAGCAGCCCACGAATCCCACAGGTTAATAGCAATCAGCCCCAGCATTTT.

The rearrangement links TRBV6-2 or TRBV6-3 to TRBJ2-2, with 7 bases identical to TRBD2. Germline V gene sequence: CDR1 MNHEY, CDR2 SVGEGT. The CDR3 totals 15 residues. Trimming removed 4 bases from V and 4 bases from J; junction bases left unmatched: 6. The CDR3 DNA follows: TGTGCCAGCAGTTGGGAGGGAGGTGGCACCGGGGAGCTGTTTTTT. Residues: CASSWEGGGTGELFF.

The chain employs TRBV5-1 and TRBJ1-1; D remains ambiguous. V was clipped by 6 bases and J by 5 bases, with 14 bases between them. Germline V gene sequence: CDR1 SGHRS, CDR2 YFSETQ. The CDR3 spans 13 residues. The chain's CDR3 is CASIGVVGTEAFF. As DNA, the CDR3 is TGCGCCAGCATCGGGGTAGTTGGGACTGAAGCTTTCTTT. Using reference TRBV5-1 and TRBJ1-1 for the parts outside the CDR3, the full variable domain is KAGVTQTPRYLIKTRGQQVTLSCSPISGHRSVSWYQQTPGQGLQFLFEYFSETQRNKGNFPGRFSGRQFSNSRSEMNVSTLELGDSALYLCASIGVVGTEAFFGQGTRLTVV.

This clone appeared once. The chain is built from TRBV6-5 and TRBJ2-7; no definite D call. The length of the CDR3 is 13 residues. The ends were cut back, 4 bases at V and 3 bases at J, with 10 bases in the middle. The germline V gene encodes CDR1 MNHEY and CDR2 SVGAGI. The CDR3 region has the DNA TGTGCCAGCAGTTCCCCGGTAGTCTACGAGCAGTACTTC. This sequence encodes CASSSPVVYEQYF.

The gene calls are TRBV19 and TRBJ2-1, with 9 positions matching TRBD2. Germline V gene lookup returns CDR1 LNHDA and CDR2 SQIVND (reference sequence). The ends lost 3 bases at V and 10 bases at J; junction bases unmatched: 7. The CDR3 is made up of 14 amino acids. The CDR3 DNA reads TGTGCCAGTAGTATCATGACTAGCGGCAACGAGCAGTTCTTC. It yields the protein CASSIMTSGNEQFF.

This clone was recorded a few times. V and J are TRBV5-1 and TRBJ1-1; D is ambiguous. The germline V gene has CDR1 SGHRS and CDR2 YFSETQ. There are 13 residues in the CDR3. Trimming pared 2 bases from V and 8 bases from J, leaving 13 bases between. The CDR3 is CASSFSEKLEAFF. The CDR3 DNA is TGCGCCAGCAGCTTTTCCGAGAAGTTAGAAGCTTTCTTT. The complete variable domain, with remaining parts taken from reference TRBV5-1 and TRBJ1-1, reads KAGVTQTPRYLIKTRGQQVTLSCSPISGHRSVSWYQQTPGQGLQFLFEYFSETQRNKGNFPGRFSGRQFSNSRSEMNVSTLELGDSALYLCASSFSEKLEAFFGQGTRLTVV.

The chain couples TRBV3-1 (or the pseudogene TRBV3-2) to TRBJ2-7; D is perhaps TRBD2 (5 bases). The germline CDR1 and CDR2 sequences are LGHDT and YNNKEL (reference sequence). CDR3 length: 14 residues. Trimming pared 1 base from V and 6 bases from J, leaving 13 bases between. CDR3 region: CASSQVAGAGEQYF. The DNA of the CDR3 is TGTGCCAGCAGCCAAGTCGCGGGCGCGGGCGAGCAGTACTTC.

The V and J genes are TRBV13 and TRBJ2-6; 9 positions match TRBD2. The V segment lost 5 bases and the J segment 2 bases; nucleotides outside the gene matches: 13. This CDR3 has 19 residues. Germline CDR1 reads PRHDT; CDR2 reads FYEKMQ (reference sequence). The CDR3 region is CASSPRRLAGSPGANVLTF. Here the CDR3 DNA reads TGTGCCAGCAGCCCCCGCCGGCTAGCGGGATCCCCTGGGGCCAACGTCCTGACTTTC. The full variable domain, in which reference TRBV13 and TRBJ2-6 provide the parts outside the CDR3, is AAGVIQSPRHLIKEKRETATLKCYPIPRHDTVYWYQQGPGQDPQFLISFYEKMQSDKGSIPDRFSAQQFSDYHSELNMSSLELGDSALYFCASSPRRLAGSPGANVLTFGAGSRLTVL.

This chain links TRBV19 with TRBJ1-2, with 9 bases fitting TRBD1. There are 13 residues in the CDR3. V shed 8 bases and J 8 bases; nucleotides not matched to a gene: 9. Germline V gives CDR1 LNHDA, CDR2 SQIVND (reference sequence). The CDR3 is CASAGQGGPGYTF. In DNA form, the CDR3 reads TGTGCCAGTGCGGGACAGGGTGGACCGGGCTACACCTTC.

The V call is TRBV24-1, the J call TRBJ1-1; TRBD1 agrees at 11 bases. Germline CDR1 reads KGHDR; CDR2 reads SFDVKD. The CDR3 has 15 residues. Trimming at V came to 3 bases and at J to 3 bases, leaving 2 bases not matched to a gene. Here the CDR3 DNA reads TGTGCCACCAGTGATGGACAGGGGGCACACACTGAAGCTTTCTTT. It codes for CATSDGQGAHTEAFF.